Sequencing of this TCR beta chain was carried out in a study of cytomegalovirus exposure and HLA in healthy donors. On this clone: The antigen is undetermined.

Notes on the study in general: Most of the CMV-associated TCR beta chains (in a later analysis) appeared to be HLA-restricted.

The PCR had 60 Vbeta and 13 Jbeta primers. The repertoire was sequenced with immunoSEQ multiplex PCR; TCRdb's copy has only in-frame clones and lacks some. The top ten clones hold 3% to 4% of a sample with about 100,000 clones, roughly 77% of them seen once. The source material was PBMCs. This TCR derives from a woman aged 50 to 65 in good health and CMV-seropositive.

The CDR3 coding sequence is TGTGCCACCAGCACGGGGGACAGGGTTCTTTACGATGAGCAGTTCTTC. It is translated as CATSTGDRVLYDEQFF. The chain uses TRBV15 and TRBJ2-1; TRBD1 matches at 9 bases. After removal of 4 bases from V and 8 bases from J, the junction contained 12 bases not matched to a gene. Germline V gives CDR1 LNHNV, CDR2 YYDKDF (reference sequence). CDR3 length equals 16 residues.